This T cell receptor (beta chain) was sequenced in a study of CD8+ T cells in alopecia areata. This clone turned up a few times. Extracted RNA was reverse transcribed into cDNA, the sequencing template. Clones were sequenced by immunoSEQ multiplex PCR, and TCRdb holds only the in-frame ones, with some missing. The sample holds 150,000 to 190,000 clones, about 53% seen once. This specimen was CD8+ T cells sorted from blood, taken at week 0. This clonotype was obtained from a human donor with alopecia areata.

The CDR3 sequence is CASSDVAGGTGELFF. CDR3 nucleotides: TGTGCCAGCAGTGACGTGGCGGGGGGGACCGGGGAGCTGTTTTTT. The chain recombines TRBV2 with TRBJ2-2; 9 nucleotides match TRBD2. The V segment lost 3 bases and the J segment 5 bases; nucleotides outside the gene matches: 4. CDR3 size: 15 residues. Germline V gene sequence: CDR1 SNHLY, CDR2 FYNNEI.